Each of the 16 T cell receptor beta chains below was sequenced from the same sample in a study of response to subunit inactivated influenza vaccine. TCRdb passed the RT-PCR reads through MiXCR, listing each CDR3 protein once. This table holds about 300,000 distinct CDR3 sequences, just over 20% found once. Source: PBMCs from blood, taken less than 22 months after vaccination. The receptors here all came from a man between 50 and 75 years old who received an inactivated influenza vaccine.

The CDR3 sequence: CASSQGAASSNQPQHF. For the CDR3, the DNA is TGTGCCAGCAGCCAAGGAGCGGCGAGCAGCAATCAGCCCCAGCATTTT. The V gene is TRBV4-2, the J gene TRBJ1-5; D not resolved. Germline lookup yields CDR1 LGHNA and CDR2 YNFKEQ. The CDR3 sequence is 16 residues long. V gave up 1 base and J gave up 1 base, with 11 bases separating them.

This chain links TRBV12-3 or TRBV12-4 with TRBJ2-3; either TRBD1 or TRBD2 may supply D (5 bases each). The CDR3 consists of 15 residues. With 1 base removed from V and 3 bases from J, the gap between germline ends came to 11 bases. The CDR3 coding sequence is TGTGCCAGCAGTTTAGGGGGGAAGGTAACAGATACGCAGTATTTT. Residues: CASSLGGKVTDTQYF.

This clonotype was seen many times. V usage is TRBV7-2 and J usage is TRBJ2-7; D may be TRBD2 (6 bases). Trimming removed 1 base at V and 5 bases at J, with 18 bases between. CDR1 and CDR2 (germline): SGHTA, FQGNSA. The CDR3 loop spans 16 amino acids. The chain's CDR3 is CASSLDGLGGVNEQYF. CDR3 bases: TGTGCCAGCAGCTTAGACGGATTGGGGGGTGTGAACGAGCAGTACTTC. Together with reference TRBV7-2 and TRBJ2-7, the CDR3 gives the full variable domain: GAGVSQSPSNKVTEKGKDVELRCDPISGHTALYWYRQSLGQGLEFLIYFQGNSAPDKSGLPSDRFSAERTGGSVSTLTIQRTQQEDSAVYLCASSLDGLGGVNEQYFGPGTRLTVT.

This chain joins TRBV6-2 or TRBV6-3 and TRBJ2-7; maybe TRBD2 (6 bases). The CDR3 runs to 15 residues. Trimming cost V 2 bases and J 0 bases, with 11 bases left between them. CDR1 is MNHEY, CDR2 SVGEGT, per germline. CDR3 protein: CASSYGRGGSYEQYF. The CDR3 nucleotides are TGTGCCAGCAGTTACGGGCGGGGAGGCTCCTACGAGCAGTACTTC.

The table lists this clonotype with a few counts. The V gene is TRBV7-9, the J gene TRBJ1-5; unclear D gene. The CDR3 runs to 13 residues. Looked up from germline, CDR1 is SEHNR and CDR2 is FQNEAQ (reference sequence). V lost 3 bases, J lost 5 bases, and 8 bases lay in between. The CDR3 loop reads CASSLGAYQPQHF. As DNA, the CDR3 is TGTGCCAGCAGCTTGGGTGCTTATCAGCCCCAGCATTTT.

This chain uses TRBV19 with TRBJ1-6; 8 bases are a match to TRBD1. CDR3 length: 16 amino acids. Trimming took 4 bases from V and 7 from J; bases not matched to a gene: 9. Germline V CDR1 and CDR2: LNHDA, SQIVND (reference sequence). CDR3 nucleotide sequence: TGTGCCAGTAGTAAAGCCGGTCGGGACAGGAATTCACCCCTCCACTTT. Encoded protein: CASSKAGRDRNSPLHF.

This clonotype has just a few counts. The V gene is TRBV20-1, the J gene TRBJ2-1; D unresolved. CDR3 length: 14 residues. Per germline, CDR1 DFQATT and CDR2 SNEGSKA (reference sequence). Trimming took 0 bases from V and 6 from J, leaving 12 bases between them. This CDR3 is CSARDRGQFNEQFF. CDR3 DNA sequence: TGCAGTGCTAGAGATCGTGGGCAATTCAATGAGCAGTTCTTC.

The table lists this clonotype with many counts. The genes are TRBV30 and TRBJ1-1; D perhaps matches TRBD1 (5 bases). CDR3 length equals 18 residues. Germline V lookup: CDR1 GTSNPN, CDR2 SVGIG (reference sequence). V dropped 1 base and J dropped 0 bases, with 21 bases sitting between them. DNA of the CDR3: TGTGCCTGGAGTGCCCAGGGAGTGTGGGGAAATTTGAACACTGAAGCTTTCTTT. This sequence encodes CAWSAQGVWGNLNTEAFF.

The chain recombines TRBV19 with TRBJ2-3; D not resolved. V lost 1 base to trimming and J lost 1 base, with 6 bases between them. From germline, CDR1 is LNHDA and CDR2 SQIVND (reference sequence). The CDR3 is 14 amino acids. The DNA for the CDR3 is TGTGCCAGTAGTATAGCCCAGGGCACAGATACGCAGTATTTT. Translating gives CASSIAQGTDTQYF.

The rearrangement uses TRBV6-1 and TRBJ1-1, with D hard to call. The V gene's germline CDR1 is MNHNS and CDR2 SASEGT. The CDR3 consists of 15 residues. V was shortened by 0 bases and J by 1 base, with 9 bases between the two germline ends. For the CDR3, the DNA is TGTGCCAGCAGTGAAGCTTGGGAGGGGAACACTGAAGCTTTCTTT. Encoded protein: CASSEAWEGNTEAFF.

In this sample, this clonotype turned up many times. The genes are TRBV6-6 and TRBJ2-7; TRBD2 is a possible D gene (6 bases). Trimming took 8 bases from V and 5 from J, leaving 13 bases between them. The CDR3 has 12 amino acids. The V gene's germline CDR1 is MNHNY and CDR2 SVGAGI (reference sequence). CDR3 sequence: CASSGVPHEQYF. The CDR3 region has the DNA TGTGCCAGCTCGGGAGTTCCCCACGAGCAGTACTTC.

This chain connects TRBV28 to TRBJ2-7, with 11 bases lining up with TRBD1. Losses at the gene ends were 8 bases for V and 4 bases for J; bases not matched to a gene: 13. CDR1 is MDHEN and CDR2 is SYDVKM in the germline V gene. The CDR3 covers 16 residues. The CDR3 region is CASGRAGTGGSYEQYF. CDR3 coding DNA: TGTGCCAGCGGAAGGGCGGGGACAGGGGGAAGTTACGAGCAGTACTTC. The full variable domain, its missing parts supplied by reference TRBV28 and TRBJ2-7, is DVKVTQSSRYLVKRTGEKVFLECVQDMDHENMFWYRQDPGLGLRLIYFSYDVKMKEKGDIPEGYSVSREKKERFSLILESASTNQTSMYLCASGRAGTGGSYEQYFGPGTRLTVT.

The genes are TRBV2 and TRBJ2-3; D is perhaps TRBD2 (6 bases). V gave up 8 bases and J gave up 10 bases, with 16 bases separating them. From germline, CDR1 is SNHLY and CDR2 FYNNEI. CDR3 size: 12 residues. In nucleotides, the CDR3 is TGTGCCAGCGGGCCAGGGACTCCACCGCAGTATTTT. Residues: CASGPGTPPQYF.

This clonotype came up a few times. The rearrangement links TRBV24-1 to TRBJ2-2, with 7 nucleotides matching TRBD2. V dropped 9 bases and J dropped 3; count of bases not matched to a gene: 9. Germline V gives CDR1 KGHDR, CDR2 SFDVKD. CDR3 length equals 15 residues. CDR3 in DNA: TGTGCCACCTCAAAGCGGACTAGAGACACCGGGGAGCTGTTTTTT. This codes for CATSKRTRDTGELFF.

Points on this clonotype: A clone one base away is much larger, so this may be a read error. The J gene is TRBJ1-6, the V gene TRBV25-1; D unresolved. Trimming left V 1 base short and J 10 bases short, with 11 bases between. CDR1 and CDR2 (germline): MGHDK, SYGVNS. The CDR3 has 14 amino acids. The CDR3 DNA follows: TGTGCCAGCAGTGAATCGGGGTATGGGTCACCCCTCCACTTT. It is translated as CASSESGYGSPLHF.

The rearrangement joins TRBV7-9 to TRBJ1-1; possible D gene TRBD1, 6 bases. In germline, CDR1 is SEHNR, CDR2 FQNEAQ (reference sequence). The CDR3 is 16 residues long. The V end was cut by 4 bases, the J end by 6 bases, with 21 bases between. DNA of the CDR3: TGTGCCAGCAGCTGGATAACAGGGATTTCAAAACCTGAAGCTTTCTTT. Translated: CASSWITGISKPEAFF.